The clone carrying this T cell receptor beta chain was observed at least ten times. The CDR3 sequence is 14 residues long. CDR1 MDHEN and CDR2 SYDVKM come from the germline V gene. Trimming removed 4 bases at V and 5 bases at J, with 14 bases between. Researchers amplified the TCR beta CDR3 regions from RNA transcripts. The TCR CDR3 was amplified in a first-round RT-PCR using the HTBI primer set. TCRdb used MiXCR to reprocess the multiplex PCR reads, holding one entry per CDR3 protein. The data contain some 460,000 distinct CDR3 sequences, approximately 14% of them singletons. This record comes from a study of T cells in Graves' hyperthyroidism and ophthalmopathy.

The specimen was blood. This sequence was found in a woman aged 18-35 years with Graves' hyperthyroidism. The V gene is TRBV28, the J gene TRBJ2-5; D remains unclear. Here the CDR3 reads CASSSLQFGETQYF. In DNA form, the CDR3 reads TGTGCCAGCAGTTCCCTGCAGTTTGGGGAGACCCAGTACTTC.